The sequence of this TCR beta chain was determined in a study of vaccination and CD4 T cells after COVID-19. Study-level information: SARS-CoV-2 was confirmed by nasal swab PCR; disease was mild in fewer than ten, severe in one. General observations from the study: Reactive clonotype counts went from median about 20 after infection to 35 to 45 after vaccination, nonsignificantly.

With respect to this clonotype: Its antigen is unidentified.

Specified treatment: approximately 10-day PBMC culture with coronavirus spike peptide pools or control peptides (ViraFEST assay). First, ViraFEST expanded antigen-specific T cells with peptide pools, and next it sequenced the TCRs. Cultures of PBMCs, more than 1.5 million per well, were set up with 10 IU/ml IL-2 and about 9.7 ug/ml peptide pools. With the Oncomine TCR Beta short-read assay, DNA from cultured CD4+ T cells was sequenced. TCRdb used MiXCR to reprocess the PCR reads, holding one entry per CDR3 protein. The sample has around 19,000 distinct CDR3 sequences, about 41% seen once. This receptor was identified in a human donor who had recovered from COVID-19. The sample was CD4+ T cells from blood, cultured in vitro, taken after SARS-CoV-2 vaccination.

The CDR3 is CSARGSNQPQHF. The CDR3 nucleotides are TGCAGTGCTAGGGGGAGCAATCAGCCCCAGCATTTT. V gene TRBV20-1 combines with J gene TRBJ1-5; D not resolved. The germline V gene has CDR1 DFQATT and CDR2 SNEGSKA (reference sequence). Trimming shortened V by 3 bases and J by 1 base, and 4 bases separated the two germline ends. CDR3 length: 12 amino acids.